This is a list of T cell receptor beta chains from one sample in a study of shared clonotypes between healthy human individuals. Data came from immunoSEQ multiplex PCR; TCRdb stores just in-frame clones and leaves some out. The sample lists almost 700,000 clones; around 92% were seen once. The sequenced sample was naive CD8+ T cells sorted from blood. Every receptor here comes from a man younger than 45 in good health. CDR3s include the opening cysteine and the closing phenylalanine or tryptophan. The D gene is left open where the match is weak. A clone size is listed for some rows: how often the clone was seen (once, few, many), or a class if it is expanded.

once	TRBV11-2	TRBJ2-7	TRBD2	CASSLLAAYEQYF	TGTGCCAGCAGCTTGCTAGCGGCCTACGAGCAGTACTTC
-	TRBV7-9	TRBJ2-1	-	CASSPTGNNEQFF	TGTGCCAGCAGCCCGACGGGGAACAATGAGCAGTTCTTC
-	TRBV5-1	TRBJ1-3	TRBD1	CASSEGTDSGNTIYF	TGCGCCAGCAGCGAAGGGACAGACTCTGGAAACACCATATATTTT
-	TRBV15	TRBJ2-4	-	CATSTGSKNIQYF	TGTGCCACCAGCACAGGGTCCAAAAACATTCAGTACTTC
-	TRBV14	TRBJ2-2	-	CASSQDGSPRPNTGELFF	TGTGCCAGCAGCCAGGATGGTTCCCCGAGACCGAACACCGGGGAGCTGTTTTTT
-	TRBV7-2	TRBJ2-1	TRBD2	CASSLDRRGLAGREQFF	TGTGCCAGCAGCTTGGACCGCCGGGGACTAGCGGGACGGGAGCAGTTCTTC
-	TRBV10-3	TRBJ2-3	TRBD1	CAISESDRGHSTDTQYF	TGTGCCATCAGTGAGTCCGACAGGGGCCATAGCACAGATACGCAGTATTTT
-	TRBV5-4	TRBJ2-7	TRBD1	CASSVLGQGLGYEQYF	TGTGCCAGCAGCGTTTTGGGACAGGGGTTGGGGTACGAGCAGTACTTC
-	TRBV28	TRBJ2-7	TRBD2	CASSLTLAGGPSAYEQYF	TGTGCCAGCAGTCTTACTCTAGCGGGAGGGCCTTCGGCCTACGAGCAGTACTTC
-	TRBV28	TRBJ2-3	-	CASSRDTQYF	TGTGCCAGCAGTAGGGATACGCAGTATTTT
few	TRBV2	TRBJ1-2	-	CASSDNRAEGYTF	TGTGCCAGCAGTGATAATCGGGCGGAAGGCTACACCTTC
-	TRBV4-1	TRBJ2-1	TRBD2	CASSQVLAGYNEQFF	TGCGCCAGCAGCCAAGTCCTAGCGGGGTACAATGAGCAGTTCTTC
-	TRBV4-3	TRBJ2-7	-	CASSQETSQGWYEQYF	TGCGCCAGCAGCCAAGAGACCTCACAGGGTTGGTACGAGCAGTACTTC
-	TRBV29-1	TRBJ2-5	TRBD2	CSVDDRGLAGEETQYF	TGCAGCGTCGATGACCGAGGACTAGCGGGAGAAGAGACCCAGTACTTC
-	TRBV9	TRBJ2-2	TRBD2	CASSVASGRAPGELFF	TGTGCCAGCAGCGTCGCGAGCGGGAGGGCCCCCGGGGAGCTGTTTTTT
-	TRBV2	TRBJ2-7	TRBD2	CASRLAGGEGEQYF	TGTGCCAGCAGGCTAGCGGGAGGCGAGGGCGAGCAGTACTTC
-	TRBV28	TRBJ2-2	-	CASSFRGIGTGELFF	TGTGCCAGCAGTTTCCGAGGGATAGGCACCGGGGAGCTGTTTTTT
-	TRBV15	TRBJ1-5	-	CATRDRNDQPQHF	TGTGCCACTAGAGACAGGAATGATCAGCCCCAGCATTTT
-	TRBV2	TRBJ2-7	-	CASTYLRGSPSYEQYF	TGTGCCAGCACCTATTTACGGGGATCACCGTCCTACGAGCAGTACTTC
-	TRBV2	TRBJ2-5	TRBD2	CAYARTSGRAETQYF	TGTGCCTACGCCCGAACTAGCGGGAGGGCGGAGACCCAGTACTTC
-	TRBV2	TRBJ2-7	TRBD2	CASRDPGLADLYEQYF	TGTGCCAGCAGGGACCCTGGACTAGCGGATCTCTACGAGCAGTACTTC
-	TRBV19	TRBJ2-7	-	CASSIGDQTYEQYF	TGTGCCAGTAGTATAGGGGACCAAACCTACGAGCAGTACTTC
-	TRBV28	TRBJ2-7	TRBD1	CASIPTKGAREQYF	TGTGCCAGCATCCCCACGAAGGGGGCTCGAGAGCAGTACTTC
once	TRBV29-1	TRBJ2-7	-	CSVTQDGSSYEQYF	TGCAGCGTCACCCAGGACGGGAGCTCCTACGAGCAGTACTTC